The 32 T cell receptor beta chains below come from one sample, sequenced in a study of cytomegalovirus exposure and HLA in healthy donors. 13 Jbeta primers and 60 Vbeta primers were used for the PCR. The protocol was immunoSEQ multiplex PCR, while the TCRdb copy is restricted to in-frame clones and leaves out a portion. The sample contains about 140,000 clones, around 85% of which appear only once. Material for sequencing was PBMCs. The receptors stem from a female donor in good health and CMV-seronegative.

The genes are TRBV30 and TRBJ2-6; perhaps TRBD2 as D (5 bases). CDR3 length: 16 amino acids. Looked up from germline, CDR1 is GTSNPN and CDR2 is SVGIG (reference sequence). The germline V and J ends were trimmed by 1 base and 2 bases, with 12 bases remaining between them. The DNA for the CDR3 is TGTGCCTGGAGTGGTTTCCGGGGAGCTGGGGCCAACGTCCTGACTTTC. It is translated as CAWSGFRGAGANVLTF.

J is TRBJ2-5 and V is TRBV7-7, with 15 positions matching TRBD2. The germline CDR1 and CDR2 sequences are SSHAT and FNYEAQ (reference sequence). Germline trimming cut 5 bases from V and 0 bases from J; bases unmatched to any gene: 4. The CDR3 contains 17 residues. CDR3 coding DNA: TGTGCCAGCAGCATGGGACTAGCGGGAGGTTACCAAGAGACCCAGTACTTC. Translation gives CASSMGLAGGYQETQYF. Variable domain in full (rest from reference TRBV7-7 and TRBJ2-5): GAGVSQSPRYKVTKRGQDVTLRCDPISSHATLYWYQQALGQGPEFLTYFNYEAQPDKSGLPSDRFSAERPEGSISTLTIQRTEQRDSAMYRCASSMGLAGGYQETQYFGPGTRLLVL.

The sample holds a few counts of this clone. This CDR3 is CASSLTAGGFLSQHF. CDR3 coding DNA: TGTGCCAGCAGTTTAACGGCAGGAGGGTTTCTGTCCCAGCATTTT. J is TRBJ1-5 and V is TRBV28; D not certain. CDR3 length equals 15 residues. Germline V gives CDR1 MDHEN, CDR2 SYDVKM. V dropped 2 bases and J dropped 11 bases, with 19 bases sitting between them.

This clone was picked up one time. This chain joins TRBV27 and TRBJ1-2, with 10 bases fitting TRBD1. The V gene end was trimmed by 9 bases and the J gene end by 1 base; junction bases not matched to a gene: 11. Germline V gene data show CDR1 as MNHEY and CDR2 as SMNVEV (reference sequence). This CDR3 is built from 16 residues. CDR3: CASTGTGALSNYGYTF. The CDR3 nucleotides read TGTGCCAGTACAGGGACAGGGGCGTTAAGTAACTATGGCTACACCTTC.

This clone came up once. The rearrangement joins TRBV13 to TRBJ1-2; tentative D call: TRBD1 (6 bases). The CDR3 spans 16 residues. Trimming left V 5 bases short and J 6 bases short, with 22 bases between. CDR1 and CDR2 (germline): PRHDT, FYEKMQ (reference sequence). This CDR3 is CASSTPIRGAEDGYTF. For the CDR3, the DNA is TGTGCCAGCAGCACTCCCATACGGGGGGCAGAAGATGGCTACACCTTC.

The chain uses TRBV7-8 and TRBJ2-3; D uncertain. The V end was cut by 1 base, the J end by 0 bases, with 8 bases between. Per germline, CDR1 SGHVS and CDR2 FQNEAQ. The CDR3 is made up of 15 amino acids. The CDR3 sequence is CASSLEGGSTDTQYF. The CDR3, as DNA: TGTGCCAGCAGCTTAGAAGGCGGTAGCACAGATACGCAGTATTTT. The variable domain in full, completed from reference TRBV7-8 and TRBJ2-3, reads GAGVSQSPRYKVAKRGQDVALRCDPISGHVSLFWYQQALGQGPEFLTYFQNEAQLDKSGLPSDRFFAERPEGSVSTLKIQRTQQEDSAVYLCASSLEGGSTDTQYFGPGTRLTVL.

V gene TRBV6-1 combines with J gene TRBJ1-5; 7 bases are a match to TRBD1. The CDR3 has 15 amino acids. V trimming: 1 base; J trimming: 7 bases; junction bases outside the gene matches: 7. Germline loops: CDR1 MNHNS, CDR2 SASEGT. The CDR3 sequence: CASSEDRGGGQPQHF. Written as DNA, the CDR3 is TGTGCCAGCAGTGAAGACAGGGGTGGAGGCCAGCCCCAGCATTTT.

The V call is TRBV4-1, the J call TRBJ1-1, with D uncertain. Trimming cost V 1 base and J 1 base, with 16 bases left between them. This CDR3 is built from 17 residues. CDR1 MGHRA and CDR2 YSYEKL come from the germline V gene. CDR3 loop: CASSQAKQNPRNTEAFF. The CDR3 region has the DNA TGCGCCAGCAGCCAAGCCAAACAGAATCCCCGGAACACTGAAGCTTTCTTT.

This chain's CDR3 is CASSLTGTSGSGDTQYF. In nucleotides, the CDR3 is TGCGCCAGCAGCTTAACCGGGACTAGCGGTTCAGGAGATACGCAGTATTTT. The chain employs TRBV5-1 and TRBJ2-3; 11 bases match TRBD2. Per the germline V gene, CDR1 is SGHRS and CDR2 is YFSETQ. The CDR3 contains 17 residues. Trimming cost V 2 bases and J 5 bases; bases outside gene matches: 10. The variable domain in full, completed from reference TRBV5-1 and TRBJ2-3, reads KAGVTQTPRYLIKTRGQQVTLSCSPISGHRSVSWYQQTPGQGLQFLFEYFSETQRNKGNFPGRFSGRQFSNSRSEMNVSTLELGDSALYLCASSLTGTSGSGDTQYFGPGTRLTVL.

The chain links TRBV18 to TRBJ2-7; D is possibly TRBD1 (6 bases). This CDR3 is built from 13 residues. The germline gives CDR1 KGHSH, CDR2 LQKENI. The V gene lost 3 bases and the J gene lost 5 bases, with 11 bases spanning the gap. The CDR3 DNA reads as TGTGCCAGCTCACCCAACAGGGATGACGAGCAGTACTTC. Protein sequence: CASSPNRDDEQYF.

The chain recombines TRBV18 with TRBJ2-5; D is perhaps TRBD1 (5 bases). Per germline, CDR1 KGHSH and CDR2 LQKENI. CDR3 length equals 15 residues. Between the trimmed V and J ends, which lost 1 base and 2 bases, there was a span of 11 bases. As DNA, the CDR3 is TGTGCCAGCTCACCACGAGGACAAATACAAGAGACCCAGTACTTC. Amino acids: CASSPRGQIQETQYF.

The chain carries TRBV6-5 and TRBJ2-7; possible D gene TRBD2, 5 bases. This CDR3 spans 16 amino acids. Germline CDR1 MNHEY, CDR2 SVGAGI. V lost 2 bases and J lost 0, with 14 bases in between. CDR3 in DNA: TGTGCCAGCAGTTACGAGGCGGGCCCGCCCTCCTACGAGCAGTACTTC. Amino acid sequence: CASSYEAGPPSYEQYF.

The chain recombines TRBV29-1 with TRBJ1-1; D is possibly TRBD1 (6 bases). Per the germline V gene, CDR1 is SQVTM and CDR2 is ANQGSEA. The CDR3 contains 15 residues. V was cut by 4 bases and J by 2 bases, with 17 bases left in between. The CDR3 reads CSVGGGQGDNTEAFF. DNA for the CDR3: TGCAGCGTTGGGGGGGGGCAGGGTGACAACACTGAAGCTTTCTTT.

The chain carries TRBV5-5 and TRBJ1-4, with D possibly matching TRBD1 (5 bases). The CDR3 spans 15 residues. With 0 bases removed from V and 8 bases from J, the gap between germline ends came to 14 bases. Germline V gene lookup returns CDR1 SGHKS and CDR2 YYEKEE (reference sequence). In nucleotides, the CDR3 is TGTGCCAGCAGCTTGGCAGGGCCTCTCAGGGAAAAACTGTTTTTT. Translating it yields CASSLAGPLREKLFF.

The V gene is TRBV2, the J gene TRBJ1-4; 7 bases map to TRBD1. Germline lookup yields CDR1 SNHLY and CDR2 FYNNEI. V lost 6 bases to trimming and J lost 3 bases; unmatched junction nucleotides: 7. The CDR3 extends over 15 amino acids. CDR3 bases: TGTGCCAGCAGCTCCGGGACAGCTTCTAATGAAAAACTGTTTTTT. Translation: CASSSGTASNEKLFF.

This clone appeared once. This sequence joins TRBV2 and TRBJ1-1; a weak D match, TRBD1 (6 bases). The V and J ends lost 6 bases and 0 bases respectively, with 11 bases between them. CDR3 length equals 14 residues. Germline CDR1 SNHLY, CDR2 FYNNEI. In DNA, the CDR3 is TGTGCCAGCAGCGTACAGGGACTGAACACTGAAGCTTTCTTT. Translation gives CASSVQGLNTEAFF.

The DNA of the CDR3 is TGCAGTGCCCACCCGGGAGGAGAGCAGTACTTC. It translates to CSAHPGGEQYF. The rearrangement joins TRBV20-1 to TRBJ2-7; TRBD2 aligns across 7 bases. The ends lost 6 bases at V and 7 bases at J; junction bases unmatched: 6. The CDR3 sequence is 11 residues long. CDR1 is DFQATT, CDR2 SNEGSKA, per germline (reference sequence).

The CDR3 region has the DNA TGTGCCTGGAAAAGGGGTGAAACTGAAGCTTTCTTT. It encodes CAWKRGETEAFF. The chain uses TRBV30 and TRBJ1-1, with D perhaps matching TRBD1 (5 bases). Trimming took 4 bases from V and 5 from J, leaving 11 bases between them. The CDR3 loop spans 12 amino acids. Per the germline V gene, CDR1 is GTSNPN and CDR2 is SVGIG (reference sequence).

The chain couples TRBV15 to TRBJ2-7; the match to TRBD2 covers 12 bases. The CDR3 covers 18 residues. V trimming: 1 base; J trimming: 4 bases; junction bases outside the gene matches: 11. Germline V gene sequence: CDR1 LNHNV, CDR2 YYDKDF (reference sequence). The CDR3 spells CATSRGASGRARDYEQYF. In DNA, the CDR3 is TGTGCCACCAGCAGAGGGGCTAGCGGGAGGGCCCGGGATTACGAGCAGTACTTC. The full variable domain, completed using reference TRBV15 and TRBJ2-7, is DAMVIQNPRYQVTQFGKPVTLSCSQTLNHNVMYWYQQKSSQAPKLLFHYYDKDFNNEADTPDNFQSRRPNTSFCFLDIRSPGLGDTAMYLCATSRGASGRARDYEQYFGPGTRLTVT.

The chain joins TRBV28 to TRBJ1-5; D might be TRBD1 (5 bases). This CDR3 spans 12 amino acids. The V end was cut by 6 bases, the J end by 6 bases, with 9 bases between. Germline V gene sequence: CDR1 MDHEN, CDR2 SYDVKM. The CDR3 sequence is CASRLQVQPQHF. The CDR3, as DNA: TGTGCCAGCAGACTACAGGTTCAGCCCCAGCATTTT.

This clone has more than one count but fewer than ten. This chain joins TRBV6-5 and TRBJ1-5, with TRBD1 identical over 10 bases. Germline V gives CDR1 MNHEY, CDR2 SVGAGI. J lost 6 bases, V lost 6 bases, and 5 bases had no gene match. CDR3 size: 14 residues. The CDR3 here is CASRRQGAFQPQHF. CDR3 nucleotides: TGTGCCAGCAGAAGACAGGGGGCTTTTCAGCCCCAGCATTTT.

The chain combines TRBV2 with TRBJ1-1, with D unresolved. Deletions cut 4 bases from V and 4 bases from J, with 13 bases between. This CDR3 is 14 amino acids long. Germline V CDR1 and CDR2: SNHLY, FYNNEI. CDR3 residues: CASSVRARGTEAFF. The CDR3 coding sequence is TGTGCCAGCAGTGTAAGGGCCCGGGGCACTGAAGCTTTCTTT.

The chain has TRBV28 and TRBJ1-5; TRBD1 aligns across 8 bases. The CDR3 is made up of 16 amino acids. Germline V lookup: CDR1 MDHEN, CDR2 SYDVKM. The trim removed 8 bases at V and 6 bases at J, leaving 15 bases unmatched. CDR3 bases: TGTGCCAGCCAGGGGCAGGGGGCGATAAGGGGTCAGCCCCAGCATTTT. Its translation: CASQGQGAIRGQPQHF.

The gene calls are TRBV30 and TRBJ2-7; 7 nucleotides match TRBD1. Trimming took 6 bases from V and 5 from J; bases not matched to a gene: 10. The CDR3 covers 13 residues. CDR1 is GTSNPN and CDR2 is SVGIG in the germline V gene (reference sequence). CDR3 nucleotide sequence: TGTGCCTGTATACCGGGACAGAGGGACGAGCAGTACTTC. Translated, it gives CACIPGQRDEQYF.

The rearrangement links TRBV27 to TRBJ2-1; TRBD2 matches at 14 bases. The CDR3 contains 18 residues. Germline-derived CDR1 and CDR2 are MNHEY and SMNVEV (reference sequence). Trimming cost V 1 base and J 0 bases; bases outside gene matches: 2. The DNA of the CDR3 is TGTGCCAGCAGTTTATTAGGGACTAGCGGGAGCTCCTACAATGAGCAGTTCTTC. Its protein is CASSLLGTSGSSYNEQFF.

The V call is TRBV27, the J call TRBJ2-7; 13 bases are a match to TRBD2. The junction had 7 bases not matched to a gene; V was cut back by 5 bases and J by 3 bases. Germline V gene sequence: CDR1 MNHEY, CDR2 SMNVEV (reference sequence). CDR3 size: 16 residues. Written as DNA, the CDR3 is TGTGCCAGCAGTCCCGGACTAGCGGGAGAGTTCTACGAGCAGTACTTC. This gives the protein CASSPGLAGEFYEQYF.

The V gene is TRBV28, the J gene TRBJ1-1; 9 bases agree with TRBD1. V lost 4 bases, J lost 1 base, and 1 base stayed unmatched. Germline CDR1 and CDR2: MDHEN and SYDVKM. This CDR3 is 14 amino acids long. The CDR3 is CASSYRGRNTEAFF. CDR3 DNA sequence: TGTGCCAGCAGTTACAGGGGGCGGAACACTGAAGCTTTCTTT. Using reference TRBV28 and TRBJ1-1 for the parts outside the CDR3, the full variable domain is DVKVTQSSRYLVKRTGEKVFLECVQDMDHENMFWYRQDPGLGLRLIYFSYDVKMKEKGDIPEGYSVSREKKERFSLILESASTNQTSMYLCASSYRGRNTEAFFGQGTRLTVV.

The CDR3 sequence is CASSLGQLVRNTEAFF. CDR3 sequence (DNA): TGTGCCAGCAGCTTGGGCCAGCTAGTTAGGAACACTGAAGCTTTCTTT. The V gene is TRBV5-6, the J gene TRBJ1-1; D is uncertain. This CDR3 contains 16 residues. Germline V gene sequence: CDR1 SGHDT, CDR2 YYEEEE. V shed 0 bases and J shed 1 base, with 13 bases lying between them.

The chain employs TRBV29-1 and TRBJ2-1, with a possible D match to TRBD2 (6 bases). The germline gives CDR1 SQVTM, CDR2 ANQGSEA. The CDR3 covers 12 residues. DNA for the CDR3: TGCAGTTATCCCGGACTAAACAATGAGCAGTTCTTC. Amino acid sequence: CSYPGLNNEQFF.

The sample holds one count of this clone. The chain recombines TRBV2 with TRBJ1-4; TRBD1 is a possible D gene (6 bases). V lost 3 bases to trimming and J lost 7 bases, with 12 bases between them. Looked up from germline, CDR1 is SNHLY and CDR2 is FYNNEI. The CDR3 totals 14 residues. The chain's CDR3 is CASSDTGSLEKLFF. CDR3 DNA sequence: TGTGCCAGCAGTGACACAGGGTCCCTTGAAAAACTGTTTTTT.

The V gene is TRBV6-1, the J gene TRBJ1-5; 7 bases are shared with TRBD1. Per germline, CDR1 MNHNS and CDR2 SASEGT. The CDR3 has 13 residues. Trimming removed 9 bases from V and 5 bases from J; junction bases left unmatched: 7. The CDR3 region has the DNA TGTGCCAGTCAAGACAGGGACCATCAGCCCCAGCATTTT. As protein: CASQDRDHQPQHF.

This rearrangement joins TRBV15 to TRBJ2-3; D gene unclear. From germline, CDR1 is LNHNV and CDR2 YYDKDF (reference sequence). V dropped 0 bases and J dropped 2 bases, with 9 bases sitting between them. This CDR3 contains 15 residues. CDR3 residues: CATSRETSYTDTQYF. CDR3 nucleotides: TGTGCCACCAGCAGAGAGACTTCCTACACAGATACGCAGTATTTT.